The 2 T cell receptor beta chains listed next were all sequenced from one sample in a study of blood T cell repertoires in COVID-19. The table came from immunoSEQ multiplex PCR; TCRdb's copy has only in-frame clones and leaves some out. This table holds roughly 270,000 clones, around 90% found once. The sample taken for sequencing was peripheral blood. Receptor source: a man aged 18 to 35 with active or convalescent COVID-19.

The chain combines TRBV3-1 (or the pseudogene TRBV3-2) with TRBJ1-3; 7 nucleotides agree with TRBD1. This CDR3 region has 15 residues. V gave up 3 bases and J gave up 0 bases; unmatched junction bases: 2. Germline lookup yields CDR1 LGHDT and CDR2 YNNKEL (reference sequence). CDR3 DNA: TGTGCCAGCAGCCAGAGGGACAGCTCTGGAAACACCATATATTTT. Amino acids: CASSQRDSSGNTIYF.

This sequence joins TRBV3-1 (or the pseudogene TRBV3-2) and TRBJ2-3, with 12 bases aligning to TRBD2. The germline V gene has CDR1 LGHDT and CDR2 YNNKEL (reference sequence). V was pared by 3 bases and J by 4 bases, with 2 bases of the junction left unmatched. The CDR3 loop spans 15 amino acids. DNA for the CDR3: TGTGCCAGCAGCCAGGGACTAGCGGGTTCAGATACGCAGTATTTT. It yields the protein CASSQGLAGSDTQYF.